This entry lists 24 T cell receptor beta chains sequenced from one sample in a study of breast tumors, draining lymph nodes, adjacent tissues. Breast cancer patients provided tissue from their axillary draining lymph nodes. TCRdb redid the calling of the multiplex PCR reads with MiXCR, one entry per CDR3 protein. The repertoire holds around 150,000 distinct CDR3 sequences, with 30% to 35% as singletons. Sequenced sample: axillary lymph node tissue. The receptor source for this set is a female donor with breast cancer. Some clones in this sample may be carry-over from other donors' samples.

The rearrangement links TRBV6-1 to TRBJ1-1, with D possibly TRBD1 on 6 matching bases. Per germline, CDR1 MNHNS and CDR2 SASEGT. The CDR3 is 14 residues long. Trimming left V 6 bases short and J 5 bases short, with 16 bases between. CDR3 region: CASSRDTKRTEAFF. DNA for the CDR3: TGTGCCAGCAGCCGGGACACAAAGAGAACTGAAGCTTTCTTT.

The chain couples TRBV19 to TRBJ2-3; D is unclear. Germline CDR1 is LNHDA and CDR2 is SQIVND (reference sequence). V lost 6 bases and J lost 3, with 7 bases in between. This CDR3 comprises 12 residues. The CDR3 coding sequence is TGTGCCAGTAGGGCCCGGACAGATACGCAGTATTTT. Its protein product is CASRARTDTQYF.

The rearrangement uses TRBV7-2 and TRBJ1-4, with D perhaps matching TRBD1 (5 bases). The CDR3 is 14 residues long. The germline CDR1 and CDR2 sequences are SGHTA and FQGNSA. V was cut by 5 bases and J by 8 bases, with 15 bases left in between. The CDR3 sequence: CASSPKGVGEKLFF. In nucleotides, the CDR3 is TGTGCCAGCAGCCCGAAAGGGGTAGGGGAAAAACTGTTTTTT.

The chain is built from TRBV11-3 and TRBJ2-2; 9 positions match TRBD1. J was trimmed by 7 bases and V by 3 bases; bases with no gene match: 12. The CDR3 covers 17 residues. The germline CDR1 and CDR2 sequences are SGHNT and YENEEA. The CDR3: CASSFCPGQGRIGELFF. The CDR3 DNA sequence: TGTGCCAGCAGCTTTTGTCCGGGACAGGGTAGGATCGGGGAGCTGTTTTTT.

The rearrangement uses TRBV6-5 and TRBJ2-7; 7 nucleotides match TRBD1. After removal of 11 bases from V and 2 bases from J, the junction contained 9 bases not matched to a gene. The CDR3 spans 13 residues. In germline, CDR1 is MNHEY, CDR2 SVGAGI. The CDR3 sequence: CARTRDSAYEQYF. CDR3 DNA sequence: TGTGCCCGAACCCGGGACAGTGCCTACGAGCAGTACTTC.

In its sample, this clonotype was seen many times. The V gene is TRBV9, the J gene TRBJ2-7; TRBD2 matches at 7 bases. J lost 4 bases, V lost 3 bases, and 10 bases had no gene match. The CDR3 has 15 amino acids. CDR1 SGDLS and CDR2 YYNGEE come from the germline V gene. CDR3 DNA: TGTGCCAGCAGCGCGGACGCGGGGGATAGATACGAGCAGTACTTC. Its protein is CASSADAGDRYEQYF.

In its sample, this clonotype was seen many times. The chain combines TRBV5-1 with TRBJ2-2; 9 positions agree with TRBD1. V lost 3 bases, J lost 3 bases, and 6 bases stayed unmatched. The CDR3 extends over 16 amino acids. Germline-derived CDR1 and CDR2 are SGHRS and YFSETQ. The CDR3 DNA is TGCGCCAGCAGCTATGGGACAGGGTTGGACACCGGGGAGCTGTTTTTT. It specifies CASSYGTGLDTGELFF.

This clonotype has a count of ten or more. The CDR3 reads CASSLDYRGPQHF. The CDR3 coding sequence is TGTGCCAGCAGCTTAGATTACAGGGGGCCCCAGCATTTT. The chain carries TRBV11-2 and TRBJ1-5, with 7 positions matching TRBD1. This CDR3 comprises 13 residues. The germline V gene has CDR1 SGHAT and CDR2 FQNNGV. The V gene end was trimmed by 0 bases and the J gene end by 9 bases; junction bases not matched to a gene: 2.

The table lists this clonotype with many counts. The rearrangement joins TRBV18 to TRBJ2-3; D is uncertain. CDR3 size: 15 residues. Germline V CDR1 and CDR2: KGHSH, LQKENI. V was clipped by 3 bases and J by 0 bases, with 10 bases between them. CDR3 loop: CASSPGQLSTDTQYF. Written as DNA, the CDR3 is TGTGCCAGCTCACCGGGTCAACTAAGCACAGATACGCAGTATTTT.

This clonotype showed up many times. The chain couples TRBV5-1 to TRBJ2-1; 10 nucleotides agree with TRBD1. Per germline, CDR1 SGHRS and CDR2 YFSETQ. Trimming removed 4 bases from V and 8 bases from J; junction bases left unmatched: 6. The CDR3 spans 14 residues. The CDR3 DNA follows: TGCGCCAGCAGCCCCGGACAGGGGGAAGATGAGCAGTTCTTC. The encoded protein is CASSPGQGEDEQFF.

The genes are TRBV29-1 and TRBJ1-6; D gene unclear. CDR1 is SQVTM, CDR2 ANQGSEA, per germline. The CDR3 loop spans 9 amino acids. Trimming pared 0 bases from V and 14 bases from J, leaving 2 bases between. The CDR3 sequence: CSVEDTLHF. CDR3 in DNA: TGCAGCGTTGAAGATACCCTCCACTTT.

This rearrangement joins TRBV20-1 to TRBJ1-2, with unresolved D. V shed 2 bases and J shed 8 bases, with 18 bases lying between them. The CDR3 is made up of 14 amino acids. Germline V gene lookup returns CDR1 DFQATT and CDR2 SNEGSKA (reference sequence). CDR3 nucleotide sequence: TGCAGTGCTAGAAGTTGGGAGGGATCGGGCGGCTACACCTTC. It is translated as CSARSWEGSGGYTF.

As to this clonotype: A much larger clone lies one base from this, so it may be a read error. The V gene is TRBV20-1, the J gene TRBJ2-7; TRBD1 matches 8 bases. V lost 0 bases to trimming and J lost 1 base; unmatched junction nucleotides: 8. In germline, CDR1 is DFQATT, CDR2 SNEGSKA (reference sequence). The CDR3 has 16 amino acids. The CDR3 DNA reads TGCAGTGCTAGAGATTCGAGGGACAGGACTTCCTACGAGCAGTACTTC. Translation: CSARDSRDRTSYEQYF.

The chain carries TRBV5-6 and TRBJ1-4; a possible D gene is TRBD1 (6 bases). V was shortened by 4 bases and J by 4 bases, with 23 bases between the two germline ends. This CDR3 is built from 18 residues. Germline V CDR1 and CDR2: SGHDT, YYEEEE. CDR3 sequence: CASSLSITPRGHNEKLFF. CDR3 nucleotide sequence: TGTGCCAGCAGCCTTTCAATAACGCCCAGGGGACATAATGAAAAACTGTTTTTT.

With regard to this clonotype: This likely comes from a read error, as the CDR3 has no conserved phenylalanine or tryptophan at its end. The DNA is omitted, as the CDR3 cannot be located on it reliably, and the CDR3 follows TCRdb's listing. J is TRBJ2-1 and V is TRBV7-3; the listed D gene, TRBD2, was not tested against the DNA. With termini counted, the CDR3 has 13 amino acids. CDR1 is SGHTA, CDR2 FQGTGA, per germline. This CDR3 reads CASSLSSHNEQSL.

Of note for this clonotype: A much bigger clone sits one base away, suggesting this may be a read error. The chain employs TRBV18 and TRBJ1-3; D is ambiguous. Germline assignment: CDR1 KGHSH and CDR2 LQKENI. The CDR3 runs 15 residues. The CDR3 sequence is CASSPPSNSGNTTYF. The DNA for the CDR3 is TGTGCCAGCTCACCACCGTCGAACTCTGGAAACACCACATATTTT.

The chain recombines TRBV9 with TRBJ2-7, with D possibly TRBD1 on 6 matching bases. V was cut by 0 bases and J by 2 bases, with 12 bases left in between. Germline values: CDR1 SGDLS, CDR2 YYNGEE. This CDR3 is 15 amino acids long. CDR3 protein: CASSVVSGQTYEQYV. CDR3 sequence (DNA): TGTGCCAGCAGCGTAGTGAGCGGACAGACCTACGAGCAGTACGTC.

V gene TRBV5-1 combines with J gene TRBJ1-4; D possibly corresponds to TRBD1 (5 bases). Germline loops: CDR1 SGHRS, CDR2 YFSETQ. Trimming took 3 bases from V and 7 from J, leaving 16 bases between them. This CDR3 contains 15 residues. In DNA, the CDR3 is TGCGCCAGCAGCTGGGGGTCGGCGGGGAGTGAAAAACTGTTTTTT. This encodes CASSWGSAGSEKLFF. The full variable domain, with the rest looked up from reference TRBV5-1 and TRBJ1-4, is KAGVTQTPRYLIKTRGQQVTLSCSPISGHRSVSWYQQTPGQGLQFLFEYFSETQRNKGNFPGRFSGRQFSNSRSEMNVSTLELGDSALYLCASSWGSAGSEKLFFGSGTQLSVL.

This clonotype was counted ten times or more. This chain uses TRBV19 with TRBJ2-1; 12 bases agree with TRBD1. After removal of 6 bases from V and 8 bases from J, the junction contained 8 bases not matched to a gene. The CDR3 has 15 residues. Germline CDR1 and CDR2: LNHDA and SQIVND (reference sequence). As DNA, the CDR3 is TGTGCCAGTAGCAGAGGGGACAGGGGGCGGCATGAGCAGTTCTTC. This sequence encodes CASSRGDRGRHEQFF.

As to this clonotype: Possible read error: a much larger clone is one base away. The chain links TRBV5-6 to TRBJ2-7, with D maybe TRBD1 (6 bases). CDR3 size: 15 residues. V gave up 3 bases and J gave up 0 bases, with 13 bases separating them. Germline loops: CDR1 SGHDT, CDR2 YYEEEE. The CDR3, as DNA: TGTGCCAGCAGCTCACTGGGGGCTTCCTCCTACGAGCAGTACTTC. As protein: CASSSLGASSYEQYF. The complete variable domain, with remaining parts taken from reference TRBV5-6 and TRBJ2-7, reads DAGVTQSPTHLIKTRGQQVTLRCSPKSGHDTVSWYQQALGQGPQFIFQYYEEEERQRGNFPDRFSGHQFPNYSSELNVNALLLGDSALYLCASSSLGASSYEQYFGPGTRLTVT.

A remark on this clonotype: The junction and the germline gene differ at one end; a read error may be behind it. V is TRBV7-9 and J is TRBJ1-6; D gene uncertain. The CDR3 totals 13 residues. From germline, CDR1 is SEHNR and CDR2 FQNEAQ (reference sequence). CDR3 nucleotide sequence: TGTGCCAGCAGCTCAGGCGTGGATTCACCCCCCCACTTT. Encoded protein: CASSSGVDSPPHF. The full variable domain, rest sourced from reference TRBV7-9 and TRBJ1-6, is DTGVSQNPRHKITKRGQNVTFRCDPISEHNRLYWYRQTLGQGPEFLTYFQNEAQLEKSRLLSDRFSAERPKGSFSTLEIQRTEQGDSAMYLCASSSGVDSPPHFGNGTRLTVT.

The sample holds many counts of this clonotype. The chain has TRBV7-9 and TRBJ1-5; 8 bases fit TRBD1. CDR1 SEHNR and CDR2 FQNEAQ come from the germline V gene (reference sequence). CDR3 length equals 14 residues. V gave up 5 bases and J gave up 7 bases; unmatched junction bases: 7. CDR3 loop: CASSRTGLRQPQHF. The CDR3 DNA reads TGTGCCAGCAGCCGGACAGGGCTTCGCCAGCCCCAGCATTTT.

This clonotype was observed many times. The V gene is TRBV5-1, the J gene TRBJ1-5, with D unclear. Germline V gene lookup returns CDR1 SGHRS and CDR2 YFSETQ. The CDR3 totals 15 residues. V lost 4 bases and J 4 bases, leaving 15 bases between the germline ends. In DNA form, the CDR3 reads TGCGCCAGCAGCCTGCTAGGGTATTGGAATCAGCCCCAGCATTTT. This translates into CASSLLGYWNQPQHF.

This clonotype has a count of ten or more. The chain is built from TRBV7-8 and TRBJ1-4; D perhaps matches TRBD1 (6 bases). Germline loops: CDR1 SGHVS, CDR2 FQNEAQ. Trimming took 4 bases from V and 7 from J, leaving 19 bases between them. This CDR3 contains 16 residues. CDR3 nucleotides: TGTGCCAGCAGCTCCGCCGTGGGGGCGGACATTGAAAAACTGTTTTTT. It yields the protein CASSSAVGADIEKLFF.